This TCR beta chain stems from a study of human T cells and chemical hapten exposure (dated by TCRdb to 2020 to 2023). Notes on the research overall: For sensitization, 2% DPC in acetone was applied to a 2 cm by 2 cm area of upper inner arm skin. Weekly therapeutic DPC doses were additionally applied to the scalp of patients throughout the roughly 25-week study period. Patch testing was done on the upper back using Finn chambers containing 0.01% DPC, and results were scored after 6 days according to International Contact Dermatitis Research Group standards. Most of the patients in the cohort were female, and the cohort covered alopecia areata with under or over 50% scalp involvement, alopecia totalis and alopecia universalis. The libraries were sequenced as a pool, and the TCR yield per sample differed mostly because of small variations in library volumes within the pool. In alopecia patients, the study followed how the peripheral blood TCR repertoire changed in vivo over primary and secondary sensitization to diphenylcyclopropenone (DPC), a hapten. Blood was sampled from patients pre-sensitization (week 0) and at 2, 6 and about 24 weeks after DPC sensitization. Blood for TCR sequencing was provided by twenty-nine alopecia patients at one to four time points (pre-sensitization, 2, 6 and 24 weeks).

Libraries came from RACE. The instrument was a NextSeq 500. During library preparation, unique molecular identifiers were attached to individual cDNA molecules so that TCRs could be counted quantitatively and reproducibly. Each blood RNA sample was used to sequence both TCR alpha and TCR beta chains. In the authors' own workflow: Samples had a median of 95,638 TCRs, with a range from about 23,224 to 750,000. V, J and CDR3 annotation of the TCR reads was performed with the Decombinator software suite. For PS versus PT1 abundance plots, all samples were subsampled to the same number of TCRs (28,000). Expanded TCRs were defined as absent before sensitization and observed at least eight times at the 2-week time point. Using fastp trimming at Q25 and MiXCR clonotype assembly, TCRdb reanalyzed the public sequencing data and kept in-frame beta chains. For every CDR3 protein sequence, its rows merge into one entry that carries the most common genes and DNA. TCRdb, not the authors, supplied the V and J calls. The sample contains about 94,000 distinct CDR3 sequences, approximately 8.6% of them found a single time. The ten most abundant clones make up more than 2% of the sample.

CDR1 and CDR2 (LGHNA, YNFKEQ) derive from the germline V gene. Spanning cysteine to phenylalanine, the CDR3 consists of 17 amino acids. The CDR3 DNA has 51 bases and is translated from base 1. V and J are truncated by 1 base and 7 bases respectively, leaving an intervening sequence of 21 bases. This clonotype was seen repeatedly, ten times or more. There is no known antigen for this receptor. No quality values exist for individual bases; no much larger clone is one base distant. Reading the label with the study, this specimen's time point is: patch test 2, 6 weeks after DPC sensitization. The intended sense of this specimen's treatment or condition label: therapeutic diphenylcyclopropenone sensitization with weekly scalp DPC. At each patch-test visit, blood was drawn before the patch test was applied. Patients were considered eligible if aged 18 to 70, diagnosed with alopecia and deemed suitable for DPC therapy, and patients were excluded if pregnant. Total RNA was extracted from unfractionated whole blood that had been collected in Tempus Blood RNA tubes.

Here is what the overall study found, with its caveats: Because every patient had alopecia, a presumed autoimmune disease, the patients' immune response might differ from that of healthy individuals. Expanded TCRs formed significantly more large CDR3 similarity clusters than pre-sensitization or healthy control sets, consistent with antigen-driven responses. Patch test score was positively correlated with the number of PT1 expanded TCRs, with significance at thresholds 8, 16 and 32 but not at 4. The number of TCRs above 1 in 1000 frequency did not change with DPC sensitization; there was no evidence of global repertoire structure alterations. After repeated subsampling, changes were observed in the strength of the expansion versus patch-test correlation and in the threshold at which the correlation became significant.

The chain was built from TRBV4-2 and TRBJ2-3; possibly the D gene is TRBD2, per 7 matching bases. This TCR was sampled from a woman aged 40 to 50 with alopecia areata. Some clones in this sample may be carry-over from other donors' samples. Sequenced here: whole blood, sampled in connection with sensitization to the hapten diphenylcyclopropenone (DPC). Read as DNA, the sequence is TGTGCCAGCAGCCAAGTAGGGGGGGACACGCTGGTGCATACGCAGTATTTT. The resulting protein is CASSQVGGDTLVHTQYF.